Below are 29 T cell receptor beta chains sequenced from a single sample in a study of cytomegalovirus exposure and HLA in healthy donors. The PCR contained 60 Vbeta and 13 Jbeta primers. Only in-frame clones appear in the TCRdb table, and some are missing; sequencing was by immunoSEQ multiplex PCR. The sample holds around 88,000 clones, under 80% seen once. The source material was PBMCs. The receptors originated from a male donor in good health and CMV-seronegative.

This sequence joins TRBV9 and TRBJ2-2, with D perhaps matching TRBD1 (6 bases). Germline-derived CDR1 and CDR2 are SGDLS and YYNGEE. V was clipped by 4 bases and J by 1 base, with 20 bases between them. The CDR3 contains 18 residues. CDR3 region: CASSRTRGWHGNTGELFF. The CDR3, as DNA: TGTGCCAGCAGCCGTACAAGGGGGTGGCACGGGAACACCGGGGAGCTGTTTTTT.

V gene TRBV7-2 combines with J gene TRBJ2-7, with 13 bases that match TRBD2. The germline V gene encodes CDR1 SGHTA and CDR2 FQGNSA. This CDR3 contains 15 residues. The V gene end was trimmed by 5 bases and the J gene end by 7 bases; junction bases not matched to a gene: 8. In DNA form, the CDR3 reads TGTGCCAGCAGCCCCTCCGGGACTAGCGGGACTGAGCAGTACTTC. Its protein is CASSPSGTSGTEQYF.

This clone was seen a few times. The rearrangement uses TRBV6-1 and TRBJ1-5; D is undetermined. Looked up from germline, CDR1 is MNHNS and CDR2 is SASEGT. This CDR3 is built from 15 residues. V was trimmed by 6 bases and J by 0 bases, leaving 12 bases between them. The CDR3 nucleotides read TGTGCCAGCAGCGAGCAGGCCTATAGCAATCAGCCCCAGCATTTT. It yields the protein CASSEQAYSNQPQHF.

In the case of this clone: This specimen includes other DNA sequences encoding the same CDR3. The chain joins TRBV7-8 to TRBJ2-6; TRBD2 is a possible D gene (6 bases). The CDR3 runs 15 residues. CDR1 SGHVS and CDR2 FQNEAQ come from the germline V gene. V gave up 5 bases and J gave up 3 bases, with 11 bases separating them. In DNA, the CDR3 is TGTGCCAGCAGCCCCGGGAGTCATGGGGCCAACGTCCTGACTTTC. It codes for CASSPGSHGANVLTF.

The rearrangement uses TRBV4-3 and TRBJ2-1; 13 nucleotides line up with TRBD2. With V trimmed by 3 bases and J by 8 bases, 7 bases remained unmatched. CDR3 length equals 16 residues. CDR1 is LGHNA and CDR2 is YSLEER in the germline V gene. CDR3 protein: CASSQGLAGPSDEQFF. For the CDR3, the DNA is TGCGCCAGCAGCCAGGGACTAGCGGGACCTTCGGATGAGCAGTTCTTC.

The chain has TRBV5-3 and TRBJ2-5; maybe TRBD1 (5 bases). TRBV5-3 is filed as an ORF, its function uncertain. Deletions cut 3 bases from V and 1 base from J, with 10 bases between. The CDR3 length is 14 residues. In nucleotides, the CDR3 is TGTGCCAGAAGCTCCAGGGTTTCCCAAGAGACCCAGTACTTC. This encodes CARSSRVSQETQYF.

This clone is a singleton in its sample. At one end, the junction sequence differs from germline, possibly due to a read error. CDR3 coding DNA: TGCGCCGGCAGCCCCAGGGAGACTAGCGGGAGCGAGCAGTACTTC. This codes for CAGSPRETSGSEQYF. The V call is TRBV4-1, the J call TRBJ2-7, with 12 nucleotides matching TRBD2. Per germline, CDR1 MGHRA and CDR2 YSYEKL. There are 15 residues in the CDR3.

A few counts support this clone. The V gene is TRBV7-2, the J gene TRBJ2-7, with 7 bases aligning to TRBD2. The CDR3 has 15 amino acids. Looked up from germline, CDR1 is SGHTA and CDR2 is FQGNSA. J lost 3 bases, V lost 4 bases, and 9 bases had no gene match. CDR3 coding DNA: TGTGCCAGCAGCTCTATAGCGGGTTTACTCTACGAGCAGTACTTC. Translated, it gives CASSSIAGLLYEQYF. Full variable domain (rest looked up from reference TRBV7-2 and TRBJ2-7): GAGVSQSPSNKVTEKGKDVELRCDPISGHTALYWYRQSLGQGLEFLIYFQGNSAPDKSGLPSDRFSAERTGGSVSTLTIQRTQQEDSAVYLCASSSIAGLLYEQYFGPGTRLTVT.

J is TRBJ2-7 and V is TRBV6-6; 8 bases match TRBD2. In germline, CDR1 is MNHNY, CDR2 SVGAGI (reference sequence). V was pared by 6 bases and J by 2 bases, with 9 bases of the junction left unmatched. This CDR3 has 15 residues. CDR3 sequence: CASRTSGGITYEQYF. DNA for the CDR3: TGTGCCAGCAGGACCAGCGGGGGTATAACCTACGAGCAGTACTTC.

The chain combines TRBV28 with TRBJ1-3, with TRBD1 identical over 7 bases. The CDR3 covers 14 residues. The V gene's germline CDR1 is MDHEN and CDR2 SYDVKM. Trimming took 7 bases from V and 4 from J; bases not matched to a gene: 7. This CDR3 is CASIETGIGNTIYF. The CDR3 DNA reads TGTGCCAGCATAGAGACAGGGATCGGAAACACCATATATTTT.

In nucleotides, the CDR3 is TGTGCCAGCAGCTTGTTTGTCCTCACCGGGGAGCTGTTTTTT. This sequence encodes CASSLFVLTGELFF. The rearrangement joins TRBV5-6 to TRBJ2-2; D gene uncertain. Germline values: CDR1 SGHDT, CDR2 YYEEEE. Trimming left V 1 base short and J 4 bases short, with 8 bases between. The CDR3 runs to 14 residues. The full variable domain, with the rest looked up from reference TRBV5-6 and TRBJ2-2, is DAGVTQSPTHLIKTRGQQVTLRCSPKSGHDTVSWYQQALGQGPQFIFQYYEEEERQRGNFPDRFSGHQFPNYSSELNVNALLLGDSALYLCASSLFVLTGELFFGEGSRLTVL.

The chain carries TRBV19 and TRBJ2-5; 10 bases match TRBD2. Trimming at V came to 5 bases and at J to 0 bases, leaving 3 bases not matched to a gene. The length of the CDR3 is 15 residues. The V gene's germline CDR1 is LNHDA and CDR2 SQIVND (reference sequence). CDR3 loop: CASSPLAGYQETQYF. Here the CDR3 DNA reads TGTGCCAGTAGTCCACTAGCGGGGTACCAAGAGACCCAGTACTTC.

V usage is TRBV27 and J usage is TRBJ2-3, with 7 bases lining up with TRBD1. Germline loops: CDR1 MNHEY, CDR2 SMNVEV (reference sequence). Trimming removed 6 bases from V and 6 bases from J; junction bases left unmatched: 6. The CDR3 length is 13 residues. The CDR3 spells CASRTGKQDTQYF. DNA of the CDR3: TGTGCCAGCAGGACAGGGAAGCAGGATACGCAGTATTTT.

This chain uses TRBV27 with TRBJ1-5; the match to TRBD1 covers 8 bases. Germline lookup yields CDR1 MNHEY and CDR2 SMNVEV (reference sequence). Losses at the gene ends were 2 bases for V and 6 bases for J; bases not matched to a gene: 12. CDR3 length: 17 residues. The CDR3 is CASSLRSSRQGSQPQHF. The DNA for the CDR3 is TGTGCCAGCAGTTTACGCTCATCTAGACAGGGGAGTCAGCCCCAGCATTTT.

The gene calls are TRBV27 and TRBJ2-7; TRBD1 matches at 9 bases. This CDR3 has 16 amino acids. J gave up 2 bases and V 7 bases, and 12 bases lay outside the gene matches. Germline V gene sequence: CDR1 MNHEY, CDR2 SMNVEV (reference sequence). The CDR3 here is CASMSPLGTGTYEQYF. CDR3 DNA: TGTGCCAGCATGAGCCCACTCGGGACAGGGACCTACGAGCAGTACTTC.

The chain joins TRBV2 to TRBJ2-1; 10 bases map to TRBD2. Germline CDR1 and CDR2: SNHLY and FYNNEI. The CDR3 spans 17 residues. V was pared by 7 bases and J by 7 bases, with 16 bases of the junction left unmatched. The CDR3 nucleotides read TGTGCCAGCACCTCGAAGGGGCCTAGCGGGAGATCAAATGAGCAGTTCTTC. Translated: CASTSKGPSGRSNEQFF.

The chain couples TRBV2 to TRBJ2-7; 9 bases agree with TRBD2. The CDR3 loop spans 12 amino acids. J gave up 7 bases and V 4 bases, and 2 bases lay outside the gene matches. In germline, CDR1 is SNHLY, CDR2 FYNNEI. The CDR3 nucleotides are TGTGCCAGCAGTGCCCTAGCGGGGGAGCAGTACTTC. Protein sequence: CASSALAGEQYF.

In nucleotides, the CDR3 is TGTGCCAGCAGTTTATTTCCGGGACAACCCTCCTACGAGCAGTACTTC. This encodes CASSLFPGQPSYEQYF. The chain is built from TRBV28 and TRBJ2-7; a possible D gene is TRBD1 (6 bases). CDR3 length: 16 amino acids. The V end was cut by 1 base, the J end by 0 bases, with 13 bases between. The germline V gene encodes CDR1 MDHEN and CDR2 SYDVKM.

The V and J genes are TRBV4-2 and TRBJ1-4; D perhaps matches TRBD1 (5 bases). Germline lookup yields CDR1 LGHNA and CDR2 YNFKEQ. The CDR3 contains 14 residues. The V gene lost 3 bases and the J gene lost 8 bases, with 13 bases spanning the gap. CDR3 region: CASSQGGRGEKLFF. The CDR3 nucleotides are TGTGCCAGCAGCCAGGGGGGACGAGGAGAAAAACTGTTTTTT.

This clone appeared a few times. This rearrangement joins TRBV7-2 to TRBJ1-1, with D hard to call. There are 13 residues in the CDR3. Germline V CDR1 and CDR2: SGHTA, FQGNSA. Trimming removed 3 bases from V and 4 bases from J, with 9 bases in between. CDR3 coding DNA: TGTGCCAGCAGCTTGAATCAGATCACTGAAGCTTTCTTT. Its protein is CASSLNQITEAFF. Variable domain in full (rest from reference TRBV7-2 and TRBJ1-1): GAGVSQSPSNKVTEKGKDVELRCDPISGHTALYWYRQSLGQGLEFLIYFQGNSAPDKSGLPSDRFSAERTGGSVSTLTIQRTQQEDSAVYLCASSLNQITEAFFGQGTRLTVV.

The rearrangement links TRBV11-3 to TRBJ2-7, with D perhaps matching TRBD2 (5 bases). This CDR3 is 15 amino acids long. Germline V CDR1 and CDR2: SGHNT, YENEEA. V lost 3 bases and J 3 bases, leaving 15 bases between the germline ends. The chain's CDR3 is CASSFGAAIHYEQYF. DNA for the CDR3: TGTGCCAGCAGCTTTGGAGCGGCCATACACTACGAGCAGTACTTC.

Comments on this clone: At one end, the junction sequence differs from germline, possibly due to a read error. The CDR3 DNA is TGTACCAGTGGGCACAGGGCTTACGAGCAGTACTTC. Amino acid sequence: CTSGHRAYEQYF. The chain employs TRBV7-9 and TRBJ2-7, with D perhaps matching TRBD1 (6 bases). The CDR3 has 12 amino acids. The germline CDR1 and CDR2 sequences are SEHNR and FQNEAQ (reference sequence).

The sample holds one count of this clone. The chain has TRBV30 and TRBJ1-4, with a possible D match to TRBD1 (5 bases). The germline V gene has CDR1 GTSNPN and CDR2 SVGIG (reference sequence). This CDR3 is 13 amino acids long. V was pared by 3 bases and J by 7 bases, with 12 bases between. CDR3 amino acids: CAWRKQGGEKLFF. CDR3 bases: TGTGCCTGGAGAAAGCAGGGAGGTGAAAAACTGTTTTTT.

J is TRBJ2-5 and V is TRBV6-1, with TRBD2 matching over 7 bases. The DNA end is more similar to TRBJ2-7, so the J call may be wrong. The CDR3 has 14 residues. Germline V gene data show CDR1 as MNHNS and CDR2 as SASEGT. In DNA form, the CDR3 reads TGTGCCAGCGACCATACTAGCGCCAACTACGAGCAGTACTTC. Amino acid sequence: CASDHTSANYEQYF.

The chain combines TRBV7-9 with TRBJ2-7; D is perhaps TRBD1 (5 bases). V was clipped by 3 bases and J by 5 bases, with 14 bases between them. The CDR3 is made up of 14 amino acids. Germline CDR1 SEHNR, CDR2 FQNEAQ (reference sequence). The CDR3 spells CASSFPGRVHEQYF. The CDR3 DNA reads TGTGCCAGCAGCTTCCCGGGCAGGGTCCACGAGCAGTACTTC.

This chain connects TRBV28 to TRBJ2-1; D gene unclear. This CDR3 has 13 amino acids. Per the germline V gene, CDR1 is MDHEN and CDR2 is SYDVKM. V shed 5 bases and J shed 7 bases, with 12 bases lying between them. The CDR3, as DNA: TGTGCCAGCAGTATTCTAAATTTAAATGAGCAGTTCTTC. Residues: CASSILNLNEQFF.

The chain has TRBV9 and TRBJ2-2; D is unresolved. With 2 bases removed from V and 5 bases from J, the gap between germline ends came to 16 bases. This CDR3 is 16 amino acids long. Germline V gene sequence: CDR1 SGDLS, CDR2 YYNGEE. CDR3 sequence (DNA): TGTGCCAGCAGCGTGTTAGCCGATCCGGATACCGGGGAGCTGTTTTTT. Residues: CASSVLADPDTGELFF.

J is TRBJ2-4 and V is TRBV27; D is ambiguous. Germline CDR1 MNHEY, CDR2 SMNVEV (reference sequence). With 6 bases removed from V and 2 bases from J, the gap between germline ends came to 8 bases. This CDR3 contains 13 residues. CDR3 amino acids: CASRKPTKNIQYF. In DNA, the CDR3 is TGTGCCAGCAGGAAACCTACCAAAAACATTCAGTACTTC.

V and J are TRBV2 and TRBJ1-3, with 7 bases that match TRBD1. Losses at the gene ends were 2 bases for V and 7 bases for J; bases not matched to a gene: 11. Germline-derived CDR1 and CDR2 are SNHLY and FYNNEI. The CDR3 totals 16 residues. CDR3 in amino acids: CASSEPTGSAWNTIYF. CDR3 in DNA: TGTGCCAGCAGTGAACCGACAGGGTCCGCATGGAACACCATATATTTT.